Listed below are T cell receptor beta chains from one sample, sequenced in a study of T cells in Graves' hyperthyroidism and ophthalmopathy. One entry per CDR3 protein results from TCRdb running MiXCR on the multiplex PCR reads. This sample has about 270,000 distinct CDR3 sequences, with around 25% found just once. The sample comprised blood. The origin of the receptors is a middle-aged man with Graves' hyperthyroidism that later progressed to Graves' ophthalmopathy. The CDR3 runs from the conserved cysteine through the conserved F or W. A D gene is named only where the DNA matches it firmly. Part of the rows lack a size; the others show once, few, many or a class for expanded clones.

d_call	v_call	clone_size	j_call	cdr3_nt	cdr3_aa
NA	TRBV30	many	TRBJ1-2	TGTGCCTGGAGGAACAGGTTAACTGGCTACACCTTC	CAWRNRLTGYTF
NA	TRBV3-1	many	TRBJ1-5	TGTGCCAGCAGTTTGTTTTCGGATCAGCCCCAGCATTTT	CASSLFSDQPQHF
NA	TRBV19	many	TRBJ2-2	TGTGCCAGTAGCCCCAGGGGCTATAACGGGGAGCTGTTTTTT	CASSPRGYNGELFF
TRBD1	TRBV6-2/TRBV6-3	many	TRBJ1-1	TGTGCCACTCGGACAGGGAGGAACACTGAAGCTTTCTTT	CATRTGRNTEAFF
TRBD1	TRBV6-1	many	TRBJ1-2	TGTGCCAGCAGGGCCAGGGGGGGTTTTGGTGGCTACACCTTC	CASRARGGFGGYTF
TRBD1	TRBV12-3/TRBV12-4	NA	TRBJ2-7	TGTGCCAGCAGTCGACAGGGAGAGGTGACCTACGAGCAGTACTTC	CASSRQGEVTYEQYF
TRBD1	TRBV30	many	TRBJ2-7	TGTGCCTGGGGACAGGGGTTCTCCTACGAGCAGTACTTC	CAWGQGFSYEQYF
TRBD1	TRBV6-1	NA	TRBJ1-2	TGTGCCAGCAGCGCAGGGGGCGCAGGGCATGGCTACACCTTC	CASSAGGAGHGYTF
TRBD1	TRBV2	many	TRBJ2-5	TGTGCCAGCAGTGAGGACAGGGTTGCCGGAGAGACCCAGTACTTC	CASSEDRVAGETQYF
TRBD1	TRBV12-5	many	TRBJ1-1	TGTGCTAGTGGTCCGGGACAGGGAAAATTTGAAGCTTTCTTT	CASGPGQGKFEAFF
TRBD1	TRBV20-1	many	TRBJ1-5	TGCAGTGCCCAGGACAGGGGATCACTGGGCCCCGATCAGCCCCAGCATTTT	CSAQDRGSLGPDQPQHF
TRBD2	TRBV18	many	TRBJ2-7	TGTGCCAGCTCACCACGGCGGGAGGCCTACGAGCAGTACTTC	CASSPRREAYEQYF
NA	TRBV6-1	once	TRBJ2-7	TGTGCCAGCAGTGATTCCGGGACATTCGCCTACGAGCAGTACTTC	CASSDSGTFAYEQYF
NA	TRBV7-3	many	TRBJ2-2	TGTGCCAGCAGCCGAGACGGGACGAACACCGGGGAGCTGTTTTTT	CASSRDGTNTGELFF
NA	TRBV20-1	many	TRBJ1-1	TGCAGTGCTAGAGACGGGACAAGTAACACTGAAGCTTTCTTT	CSARDGTSNTEAFF
TRBD1	TRBV7-2	NA	TRBJ2-7	TGTGCCAGCAGCCCCAGGACAGGGGGCGGGTACGAGCAGTACTTC	CASSPRTGGGYEQYF
TRBD2	TRBV2	NA	TRBJ2-7	TGTGCCAGCAGTTCTAGCGGGACATACTCCTACGAGCAGTACTTC	CASSSSGTYSYEQYF
TRBD2	TRBV12-3/TRBV12-4	many	TRBJ2-5	TGTGCCAGCAGCAAGGGACTAGTTGAGACCCAGTACTTC	CASSKGLVETQYF
TRBD2	TRBV9	many	TRBJ2-7	TGTGCCAGCAGCGAGGGACTAGCGGGAGCCTACGAGCAGTACTTC	CASSEGLAGAYEQYF
TRBD1	TRBV5-1	many	TRBJ2-4	TGCGCCAGCACCGCGACCGGGACAGCAAACATTCAGTACTTC	CASTATGTANIQYF
TRBD1	TRBV6-1	NA	TRBJ1-2	TGTGCCAGCAATATCGGACAGGGGTCCTACTATGGCTACACCTTC	CASNIGQGSYYGYTF
NA	TRBV9	few	TRBJ2-2	TGTGCCAGCAGCACCCCCCGGACAAGTGGAGCCTGGGAGCTGTTTTTT	CASSTPRTSGAWELFF
NA	TRBV18	many	TRBJ2-2	TGTGCCAGCTCACCACTCCAGGACGGGGAGCTGTTTTTT	CASSPLQDGELFF
NA	TRBV4-1	NA	TRBJ1-5	TGCGCCAGCAGCCAAGATAGGACATCAAATCAGCCCCAGCATTTT	CASSQDRTSNQPQHF
NA	TRBV12-3/TRBV12-4	many	TRBJ2-7	TGTGCCAGCAGTGTGGGACTCTCCTACGAGCAGTACTTC	CASSVGLSYEQYF
TRBD2	TRBV20-1	many	TRBJ2-7	TGCAGTGCCATCCGGGACTACTACGAGCAGTACTTC	CSAIRDYYEQYF
TRBD2	TRBV28	many	TRBJ2-7	TGTGCCAGCAGTTTGGAGCGGGAGGCCGTCATCCCCTCCTACGAGCAGTACTTC	CASSLEREAVIPSYEQYF
NA	TRBV11-1	many	TRBJ1-2	TGTGCCAGCAGCCGTGGGGAATATGGCTACACCTTC	CASSRGEYGYTF
NA	TRBV11-2	many	TRBJ2-4	TGTGCCAGCAGCTTGGGGCGGTTGAACCCTAGAATTCAGTACTTC	CASSLGRLNPRIQYF
TRBD2	TRBV3-1	many	TRBJ2-5	TGTGCCAGCAGCCCTCGCCGACTAGCGGGAGAGACCCAGTACTTC	CASSPRRLAGETQYF
NA	TRBV20-1	NA	TRBJ2-7	TGCAGTGCTAGATCAGGGAACAGTGGCTACGAGCAGTACTTC	CSARSGNSGYEQYF
TRBD2	TRBV10-3	NA	TRBJ2-4	TGTGCCATCAGTGAGCTAGCGGAGGGATTAGCCAAAAACATTCAGTACTTC	CAISELAEGLAKNIQYF
NA	TRBV12-3/TRBV12-4	many	TRBJ1-1	TGTGCCAGCAGTTTAAATGGGCAGAACACTGAAGCTTTCTTT	CASSLNGQNTEAFF
NA	TRBV20-1	many	TRBJ1-5	TGCAGTGCTAGAGAGTCTCGAGTTGGGCAGCCCCAGCATTTT	CSARESRVGQPQHF
NA	TRBV28	NA	TRBJ2-7	TGTGCCAGCAGTTTATTGGGGACGAGCTCCTACGAGCAGTACTTC	CASSLLGTSSYEQYF
TRBD1	TRBV5-1	many	TRBJ1-5	TGCGCCAGCAGCACCGGGACAGGCGAAGAACCCCAGCATTTT	CASSTGTGEEPQHF
TRBD1	TRBV18	many	TRBJ1-2	TGTGCCAGCTCGACGACAGGGATCGGCGGCTACACCTTC	CASSTTGIGGYTF
NA	TRBV7-2	NA	TRBJ2-5	TGTGCCAGCAGCTTACCCCGGTCGGCCCAAGAGACCCAGTACTTC	CASSLPRSAQETQYF
TRBD1	TRBV19	NA	TRBJ2-7	TGTGCCAGTAGGAAGGGGGCTCGAGCCTACGAGCAGTACTTC	CASRKGARAYEQYF
NA	TRBV12-3/TRBV12-4	NA	TRBJ1-3	TGTGCCACCGCGGGGGCGAACTCTGGAAACACCATATATTTT	CATAGANSGNTIYF
TRBD1	TRBV18	many	TRBJ2-7	TGTGCCAGCTCACCTCCCACCGGGACAGGGAAATACGAGCAGTACTTC	CASSPPTGTGKYEQYF
NA	TRBV6-5	NA	TRBJ1-1	TGTGCCAGCAGTTCTGTGGGGGTGACTGAAGCTTTCTTT	CASSSVGVTEAFF
NA	TRBV6-5	many	TRBJ1-1	TGTGCCAGCAGTTCCGGGACGGGGGCGGATGTAGCTGAAGCTTTCTTT	CASSSGTGADVAEAFF
NA	TRBV6-1	many	TRBJ1-5	TGTGCCAGCAAGGGAGCTGATTTCGCTCCCCAGCATTTT	CASKGADFAPQHF
NA	TRBV24-1	many	TRBJ1-5	TGTGCCACCAGTGATTCGGGGTCAGAACGTCTTTATCAGCCCCAGCATTTT	CATSDSGSERLYQPQHF
TRBD1	TRBV6-1	NA	TRBJ1-5	TGTGCCAGCAGTGAAGCAGGACAGGGTGGTCAGCCCCAGCATTTT	CASSEAGQGGQPQHF
NA	TRBV28	many	TRBJ1-5	TGTGCCAGCAGCAGCTCCCTCGGGGCAGGGGGCAATCAGCCCCAGCATTTT	CASSSSLGAGGNQPQHF
NA	TRBV29-1	many	TRBJ1-1	TGCAGCGGTAAGGCAATGAGGACTGAAGCTTTCTTT	CSGKAMRTEAFF
NA	TRBV29-1	many	TRBJ1-1	TGCAGCGTTGCTTGGGGTAACACTGAAGCTTTCTTT	CSVAWGNTEAFF
NA	TRBV10-1	many	TRBJ2-5	TGCGCCAGCTCCCCGGGACACCCGTGGACCCAGTACTTC	CASSPGHPWTQYF
TRBD2	TRBV6-4	many	TRBJ2-2	TGTGCCAGCAGTGACTCACTAGCGGGAAACACCGGGGAGCTGTTTTTT	CASSDSLAGNTGELFF
NA	TRBV6-2/TRBV6-3	NA	TRBJ2-7	TGTGCCAGCAGTCGACTATACCGGGACGAGCAGTACTTC	CASSRLYRDEQYF
NA	TRBV6-5	many	TRBJ2-7	TGTGCCAGCAGTTACTCACAGGAGCTCTACGAGCAGTACTTC	CASSYSQELYEQYF
TRBD2	TRBV6-1	NA	TRBJ2-7	TGTGCCAGCAGTCCCGGGACTAGCTTACTTAGGCAGTACTTC	CASSPGTSLLRQYF
TRBD1	TRBV6-1	NA	TRBJ2-7	TGTGCCAGCAGTGAAAGGACAGGGAGACACGAGCAGTACTTC	CASSERTGRHEQYF